The clone carrying this T cell receptor (beta chain) appeared many times. Its antigen is unknown. Amplified TCR beta CDR3 regions came from RNA transcripts. The HTBI primer set drove a first-round RT-PCR of the TCR CDR3. TCRdb re-called the multiplex PCR reads through MiXCR, storing one row per CDR3 protein. The sample records 490,000 or so distinct CDR3 sequences, around 20% being singletons. This CDR3 has 20 residues. The V and J ends lost 2 bases and 3 bases, in that order; junction bases with no gene match: 13. CDR1 is MNHEY, CDR2 SVGEGT, per germline. These data come from a study of T cells in Graves' hyperthyroidism and ophthalmopathy. As for the study in general: Peripheral blood sampling occurred at initial diagnosis, before any treatment.

Whole-study results and caveats: Stable hyperthyroidism was separated from ophthalmopathy by a model based on 13 V-J features. Model output signaled ophthalmopathy a median roughly 6.5 months ahead of onset. The blood repertoire included most of the expanded thyroid clonotypes above 0.001.

The origin of this receptor is a middle-aged man with Graves' ophthalmopathy. The chain employs TRBV6-2 or TRBV6-3 and TRBJ2-6; the match to TRBD1 covers 10 bases. Input material: blood. The CDR3 reads CASSYLTVRQGAGGANVLTF. The CDR3 DNA follows: TGTGCCAGCAGTTACCTGACGGTTCGACAGGGGGCTGGTGGGGCCAACGTCCTGACTTTC.